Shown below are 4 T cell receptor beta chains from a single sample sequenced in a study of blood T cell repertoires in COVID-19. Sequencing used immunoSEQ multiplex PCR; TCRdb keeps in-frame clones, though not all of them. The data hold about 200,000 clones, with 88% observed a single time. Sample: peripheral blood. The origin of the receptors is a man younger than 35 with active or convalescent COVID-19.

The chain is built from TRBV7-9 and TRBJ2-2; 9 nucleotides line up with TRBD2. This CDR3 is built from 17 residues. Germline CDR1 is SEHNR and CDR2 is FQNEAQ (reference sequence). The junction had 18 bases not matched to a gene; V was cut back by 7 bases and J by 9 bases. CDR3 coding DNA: TGTGCCAGCACCTCAGGTAGCGGGGGTCCTGCATATAGGGAGCTGTTTTTT. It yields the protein CASTSGSGGPAYRELFF. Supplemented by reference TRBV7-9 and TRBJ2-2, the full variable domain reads DTGVSQNPRHKITKRGQNVTFRCDPISEHNRLYWYRQTLGQGPEFLTYFQNEAQLEKSRLLSDRFSAERPKGSFSTLEIQRTEQGDSAMYLCASTSGSGGPAYRELFFGEGSRLTVL.

CDR3 protein: CASRMTKSNTGELFF. CDR3 sequence (DNA): TGTGCCAGCAGAATGACTAAATCCAACACCGGGGAGCTGTTTTTT. This rearrangement joins TRBV6-5 to TRBJ2-2, with D perhaps matching TRBD2 (5 bases). Trimming shortened V by 6 bases and J by 2 bases, and 13 bases separated the two germline ends. Germline V lookup: CDR1 MNHEY, CDR2 SVGAGI. This CDR3 region has 15 residues.

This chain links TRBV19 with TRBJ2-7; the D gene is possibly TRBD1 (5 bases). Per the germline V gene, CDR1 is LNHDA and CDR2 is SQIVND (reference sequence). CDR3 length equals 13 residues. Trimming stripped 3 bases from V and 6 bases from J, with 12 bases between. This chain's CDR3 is CASSIWGEGEQYF. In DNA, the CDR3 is TGTGCCAGTAGTATTTGGGGCGAAGGCGAGCAGTACTTC.

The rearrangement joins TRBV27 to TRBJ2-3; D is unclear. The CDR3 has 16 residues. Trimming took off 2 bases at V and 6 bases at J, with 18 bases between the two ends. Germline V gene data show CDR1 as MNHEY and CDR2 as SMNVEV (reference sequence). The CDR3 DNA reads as TGTGCCAGCAGTTTAACGGCGGCGGCCACCTGGGATACGCAGTATTTT. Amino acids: CASSLTAAATWDTQYF.